The 28 T cell receptor beta chains presented below share a single source sample, sequenced in a study of CD8+CD57+ T cells in acquired aplastic anemia. The study profiled TCR beta VDJ and CDR3 using genomic DNA as template. Each CDR3 protein is one row after TCRdb ran MiXCR on the reads. This table has roughly 160,000 distinct CDR3 sequences, roughly two thirds appearing once. All sequencing subjects had displayed CD8+CD57+ cell expansion on flow cytometry. What was sequenced was sorted CD4+, CD8+, or CD8+CD57+ T cells (not recorded which) from PBMCs. The receptors were sampled from a human donor with aplastic anemia.

The V gene is TRBV10-3, the J gene TRBJ1-4, with D maybe TRBD1 (5 bases). The V and J ends lost 0 bases and 3 bases respectively, with 11 bases between them. Germline-derived CDR1 and CDR2 are ENHRY and SYGVKD. The length of the CDR3 is 16 residues. CDR3 loop: CAISESTGGANEKLFF. CDR3 nucleotide sequence: TGTGCCATCAGTGAGTCAACGGGGGGGGCTAATGAAAAACTGTTTTTT.

The V and J genes are TRBV12-3 or TRBV12-4 and TRBJ1-1; D call uncertain. Trimming pared 3 bases from V and 0 bases from J, leaving 8 bases between. The CDR3 has 14 amino acids. CDR3 sequence reads: CASSFSGMNTEAFF. The CDR3 DNA reads TGTGCCAGCAGTTTCTCAGGAATGAACACTGAAGCTTTCTTT.

This clonotype was picked up many times. The chain joins TRBV9 to TRBJ2-1; D is ambiguous. This CDR3 has 11 residues. Trimming pared 4 bases from V and 5 bases from J, leaving 4 bases between. The V gene's germline CDR1 is SGDLS and CDR2 YYNGEE. The CDR3 region is CASSLNNEQFF. As DNA, the CDR3 is TGTGCCAGCAGCCTGAACAATGAGCAGTTCTTC.

CDR3 sequence (DNA): TGTGCCAGCAGTGATTCTGGAGATGGCTACACCTTC. It translates to CASSDSGDGYTF. The chain combines TRBV25-1 with TRBJ1-2; D unclear. Germline V lookup: CDR1 MGHDK, CDR2 SYGVNS. The CDR3 consists of 12 residues. The germline V and J ends were trimmed by 3 bases and 6 bases, with 8 bases remaining between them.

The chain recombines TRBV7-9 with TRBJ2-4; 16 bases line up with TRBD2. J gave up 1 base and V 5 bases, and 11 bases lay outside the gene matches. Germline V CDR1 and CDR2: SEHNR, FQNEAQ (reference sequence). The CDR3 is 20 residues long. This chain's CDR3 is CASSPGTSGGANKAKNIQYF. The CDR3 DNA follows: TGTGCCAGCAGCCCCGGGACTAGCGGGGGGGCGAACAAGGCCAAAAACATTCAGTACTTC.

This sequence joins TRBV20-1 and TRBJ1-2, with a possible D match to TRBD1 (6 bases). The CDR3 runs to 11 residues. CDR1 and CDR2 (germline): DFQATT, SNEGSKA (reference sequence). This CDR3 reads CRGGAGQGYTF. CDR3 in DNA: TGCAGAGGGGGGGCAGGGCAGGGCTACACCTTC.

This clonotype was recorded once. The chain carries TRBV7-2 and TRBJ2-5; D may be TRBD1 (5 bases). CDR1 and CDR2 from the germline V gene are SGHTA and FQGNSA. This CDR3 region has 15 residues. V gave up 5 bases and J gave up 1 base, with 14 bases separating them. This CDR3 is CASSRQGPTQETQYF. The CDR3 bases are TGTGCCAGCAGCCGCCAGGGCCCGACCCAAGAGACCCAGTACTTC.

The chain couples TRBV20-1 to TRBJ2-7, with TRBD2 matching 9 bases. Germline V gene lookup returns CDR1 DFQATT and CDR2 SNEGSKA (reference sequence). The CDR3 runs 13 residues. V was pared by 3 bases and J by 2 bases, with 2 bases of the junction left unmatched. This CDR3 reads CSASSSGTYEQYF. The CDR3 DNA is TGCAGTGCTAGTTCTAGCGGGACCTACGAGCAGTACTTC.

The chain uses TRBV4-1 and TRBJ2-2; D is unresolved. Germline assignment: CDR1 MGHRA and CDR2 YSYEKL. V was trimmed by 0 bases and J by 0 bases, leaving 5 bases between them. CDR3 size: 15 residues. The CDR3 region is CASSQESANTGELFF. The CDR3 nucleotides are TGCGCCAGCAGCCAAGAATCGGCGAACACCGGGGAGCTGTTTTTT.

The J gene is TRBJ1-6, the V gene TRBV2; D not certain. CDR1 is SNHLY, CDR2 FYNNEI, per germline. The V end lost 5 bases, the J end lost 5 bases, and 7 bases lay between the germline ends. The CDR3 consists of 13 residues. The CDR3 DNA sequence: TGTGCCAGCAGTTCACTAAATAATTCACCCCTCCACTTT. Translating it yields CASSSLNNSPLHF. Filled out from reference TRBV2 and TRBJ1-6, the complete variable domain reads EPEVTQTPSHQVTQMGQEVILRCVPISNHLYFYWYRQILGQKVEFLVSFYNNEISEKSEIFDDQFSVERPDGSNFTLKIRSTKLEDSAMYFCASSSLNNSPLHFGNGTRLTVT.

This clonotype was counted many times. The chain combines TRBV5-1 with TRBJ1-6, with 9 nucleotides matching TRBD1. The germline V gene encodes CDR1 SGHRS and CDR2 YFSETQ. After removal of 3 bases from V and 7 bases from J, the junction contained 5 bases not matched to a gene. The CDR3 runs to 15 residues. CDR3 DNA: TGCGCCAGCAGCTCCTGGACAGGGGAGAATTCACCCCTCCACTTT. Translated, it gives CASSSWTGENSPLHF.

With regard to this clonotype: The CDR3 ends on some other residue instead of the conserved phenylalanine or tryptophan, so this is likely a read error. The rearrangement uses TRBV25-1 and TRBJ1-2, with 11 bases lining up with TRBD1. Germline CDR1 and CDR2: MGHDK and SYGVNS. This CDR3 has 17 amino acids. Germline trimming cut 1 base from V and 4 bases from J; bases unmatched to any gene: 8. CDR3 coding DNA: TGTGCCAGCAGTGAATGGAGCGGACAGGGGGCAGGCTATGGCTACACCCTC. Its protein product is CASSEWSGQGAGYGYTL.

The rearrangement joins TRBV10-3 to TRBJ1-1; no firm D call. With 5 bases removed from V and 0 bases from J, the gap between germline ends came to 10 bases. This CDR3 has 14 amino acids. Germline V gives CDR1 ENHRY, CDR2 SYGVKD. The CDR3 reads CAISPRTLNTEAFF. DNA of the CDR3: TGTGCCATCAGTCCCCGGACGTTGAACACTGAAGCTTTCTTT.

This clonotype was recorded at least ten times. The genes are TRBV15 and TRBJ2-7, with D perhaps matching TRBD2 (6 bases). Germline V gene sequence: CDR1 LNHNV, CDR2 YYDKDF (reference sequence). The V end lost 6 bases, the J end lost 2 bases, and 26 bases lay between the germline ends. The CDR3 totals 18 residues. CDR3 in amino acids: CATSRYLPHGGTPYEQYF. The CDR3 DNA sequence: TGTGCCACCAGTCGCTACCTACCACATGGAGGGACTCCCTACGAGCAGTACTTC.

The rearrangement joins TRBV10-3 to TRBJ2-1; 10 bases are a match to TRBD2. J was trimmed by 0 bases and V by 4 bases; bases with no gene match: 12. Germline V gene data show CDR1 as ENHRY and CDR2 as SYGVKD. The CDR3 extends over 19 amino acids. The DNA of the CDR3 is TGTGCCATCAGTGGAGCTAGCGGGGGTGCTTTATTCTCCTACAATGAGCAGTTCTTC. Its translation is CAISGASGGALFSYNEQFF.

Note on this clonotype: The junction departs from germline at one end; a sequencing error may be responsible. The DNA for the CDR3 is TGTGCCAGCAGTGATAGGTGGGCAGGGTACCAAGAGACCCAGTACTTT. Amino acid sequence: CASSDRWAGYQETQYF. The rearrangement joins TRBV25-1 to TRBJ2-5; a weak D match, TRBD1 (5 bases). The CDR3 loop spans 16 amino acids. CDR1 MGHDK and CDR2 SYGVNS come from the germline V gene.

The chain employs TRBV2 and TRBJ1-1; 7 nucleotides line up with TRBD1. The ends lost 3 bases at V and 7 bases at J; junction bases unmatched: 5. Looked up from germline, CDR1 is SNHLY and CDR2 is FYNNEI. The CDR3 has 13 residues. Written as DNA, the CDR3 is TGTGCCAGCAGTGACGCTGACAGGGTTGAAGCTTTCTTT. As protein: CASSDADRVEAFF.

This clonotype was detected many times. The chain uses TRBV4-3 and TRBJ1-1; no reliable D call. The CDR3 is 17 amino acids. Germline V gives CDR1 LGHNA, CDR2 YSLEER. Trimming stripped 0 bases from V and 2 bases from J, with 16 bases between. The CDR3 spells CASSQDGPGGINTEAFF. CDR3 in DNA: TGCGCCAGCAGCCAAGATGGTCCCGGAGGTATTAACACTGAAGCTTTCTTT.

As regards this clonotype: Because the CDR3 is missing its conserved closing phenylalanine or tryptophan, this is likely a read error. The chain combines TRBV12-5 with TRBJ2-7, with D hard to call. Germline-derived CDR1 and CDR2 are LGHNT and FRNRAP. The CDR3 sequence is 13 residues long. V lost 1 base to trimming and J lost 1 base, with 5 bases between them. The DNA for the CDR3 is TGTGCTAGTGGTTTGGGGCAGTCCTACGAGCAGTACCTC. The encoded protein is CASGLGQSYEQYL.

This clonotype has at least ten counts. The rearrangement uses TRBV24-1 and TRBJ2-1; D could derive from TRBD1 or TRBD2 (5 bases each). V was clipped by 4 bases and J by 9 bases, with 15 bases between them. There are 14 residues in the CDR3. The germline V gene encodes CDR1 KGHDR and CDR2 SFDVKD. The CDR3 nucleotides are TGTGCCACCAGTGAGGGACGGGAAACTAGTGAGCAGTTCTTC. Residues: CATSEGRETSEQFF.

The chain is built from TRBV5-8 and TRBJ2-6, with D uncertain. The CDR3 runs to 15 residues. CDR1 and CDR2 from the germline V gene are SGHTS and YDEGEE. V lost 4 bases to trimming and J lost 4 bases, with 12 bases between them. CDR3 sequence reads: CASSQRRQGANVLTF. CDR3 nucleotides: TGTGCCAGCAGCCAAAGAAGGCAGGGGGCCAACGTCCTGACTTTC.

V usage is TRBV9 and J usage is TRBJ2-1; 13 positions match TRBD2. Per germline, CDR1 SGDLS and CDR2 YYNGEE. The CDR3 loop spans 16 amino acids. Trimming at V came to 3 bases and at J to 9 bases, leaving 9 bases not matched to a gene. CDR3 sequence: CASSGTGTSGVSEQFF. CDR3 coding DNA: TGTGCCAGCAGCGGAACCGGGACTAGCGGGGTTAGTGAGCAGTTCTTC.

This clonotype was seen repeatedly, ten times or more. The V call is TRBV27, the J call TRBJ1-3; D remains ambiguous. The CDR3 has 15 residues. Looked up from germline, CDR1 is MNHEY and CDR2 is SMNVEV (reference sequence). Trimming stripped 5 bases from V and 0 bases from J, with 11 bases between. The CDR3 DNA is TGTGCCAGCAGTCCCTTCGGCGCCTCTGGAAACACCATATATTTT. Translation gives CASSPFGASGNTIYF.

J is TRBJ1-1 and V is TRBV7-2; D is ambiguous. The CDR3 runs 11 residues. Germline V gene lookup returns CDR1 SGHTA and CDR2 FQGNSA. The V gene lost 7 bases and the J gene lost 8 bases, with 11 bases spanning the gap. The CDR3 DNA reads as TGTGCCAGCACCCGGCGGCCAGAAGCTTTCTTT. The encoded protein is CASTRRPEAFF.

The chain has TRBV6-1 and TRBJ1-1; D is uncertain. The CDR3 extends over 11 amino acids. Trimming shortened V by 5 bases and J by 8 bases, and 9 bases separated the two germline ends. Germline CDR1 reads MNHNS; CDR2 reads SASEGT. Written as DNA, the CDR3 is TGTGCCAGCAGTTACTCAGCCGAAGCTTTCTTT. Protein sequence: CASSYSAEAFF.

A few counts support this clonotype. The chain combines TRBV12-3 or TRBV12-4 with TRBJ2-2, with D possibly matching TRBD2 (5 bases). This CDR3 is 15 amino acids long. Trimming cost V 6 bases and J 6 bases, with 17 bases left between them. DNA of the CDR3: TGTGCCAGCAGGCCTGTAGGCGGGCCCGCCGGGGAGCTGTTTTTT. Translated, it gives CASRPVGGPAGELFF.

V is TRBV20-1 and J is TRBJ2-7; no firm D call. The ends were cut back, 0 bases at V and 0 bases at J, with 12 bases in the middle. Germline CDR1 reads DFQATT; CDR2 reads SNEGSKA (reference sequence). This CDR3 is built from 15 residues. The CDR3, as DNA: TGCAGTGCTAGAGATCAAAGTCTGAGCTCCTACGAGCAGTACTTC. Its protein product is CSARDQSLSSYEQYF.

The rearrangement joins TRBV7-9 to TRBJ2-7; D perhaps matches TRBD2 (6 bases). The germline gives CDR1 SEHNR, CDR2 FQNEAQ (reference sequence). CDR3 length: 16 amino acids. V was trimmed by 6 bases and J by 0 bases, leaving 18 bases between them. The CDR3, as DNA: TGTGCCAGCAGTTATGATAGCGGAAGACTCTCCTACGAGCAGTACTTC. This gives the protein CASSYDSGRLSYEQYF.